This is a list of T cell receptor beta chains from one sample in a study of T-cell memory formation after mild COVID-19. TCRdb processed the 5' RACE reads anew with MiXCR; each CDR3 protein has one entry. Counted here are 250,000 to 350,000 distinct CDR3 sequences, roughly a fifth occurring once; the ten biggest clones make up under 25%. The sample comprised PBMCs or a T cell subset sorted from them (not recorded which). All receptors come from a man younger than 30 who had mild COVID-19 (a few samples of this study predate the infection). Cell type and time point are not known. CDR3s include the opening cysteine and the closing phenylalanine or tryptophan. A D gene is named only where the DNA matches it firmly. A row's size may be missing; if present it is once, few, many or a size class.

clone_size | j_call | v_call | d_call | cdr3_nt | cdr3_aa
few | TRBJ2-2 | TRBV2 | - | TGTGCCAGCAGTGAAGCGGCCGGGGAGCTGTTTTTT | CASSEAAGELFF
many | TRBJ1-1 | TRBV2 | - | TGTGCCTGCTACAGGACAGCCACTGAAGCTTTCTTT | CACYRTATEAFF
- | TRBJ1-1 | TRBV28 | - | TGTGCCAGCACCCCCGGGGGGGAAAAAGCTTTCTTT | CASTPGGEKAFF
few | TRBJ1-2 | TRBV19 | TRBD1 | TGTGCCAGTAGTTCCCCGGACAGGCGAGTGACCCATTTTGGCTACACCTTC | CASSSPDRRVTHFGYTF
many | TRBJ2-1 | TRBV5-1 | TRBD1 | TGCGCCAGCCATTGGGGGGACAGGGCGTATGAGCAGTTCTTC | CASHWGDRAYEQFF
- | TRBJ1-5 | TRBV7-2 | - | TGTGCCAGCAGCTCCCTTTCGGGAGGCAATCAGCCCCAGCATTTT | CASSSLSGGNQPQHF
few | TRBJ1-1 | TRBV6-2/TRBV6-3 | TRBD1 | TGTGCCAGCAGATTCCTGGACAGGGGGACTGAAGCTTTCTTT | CASRFLDRGTEAFF
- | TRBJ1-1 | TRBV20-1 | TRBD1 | TGCAGTGCCGCCATACAGGGGGGAGAAGCTTTCTTT | CSAAIQGGEAFF
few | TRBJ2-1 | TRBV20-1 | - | TGCAGTGCTACGGTATACAATGAGCAGTTCTTC | CSATVYNEQFF
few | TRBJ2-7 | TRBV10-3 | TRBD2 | TGTGCCATCAGTGCGGGGGGGGGCCCCTACGAGCAGTACTTC | CAISAGGGPYEQYF
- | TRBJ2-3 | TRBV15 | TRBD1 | TGTGCCACCAGCCAATGGACAGGAGCAATGGGTACAGATACGCAGTATTTT | CATSQWTGAMGTDTQYF
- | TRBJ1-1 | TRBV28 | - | TGTGCCAGCAGTCAAGAGGGGGTGATGAACACTGAAGCTTTCTTT | CASSQEGVMNTEAFF
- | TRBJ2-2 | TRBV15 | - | TGTGCCACCAGCAGCCTAGGGCGTCCGGCCGGGGAGCTGTTTTTT | CATSSLGRPAGELFF
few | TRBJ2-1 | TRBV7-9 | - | TGTGCCAGCAGCAGTAGCAATACGGGGGATGAGCAGTTCTTC | CASSSSNTGDEQFF
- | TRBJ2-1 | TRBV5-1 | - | TGCGCCAGCAGCGACCGGGCCCGGGCGTTCTTC | CASSDRARAFF
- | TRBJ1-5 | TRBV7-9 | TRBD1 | TGTGCCAGCACCCTGGGAGGGGGCGCGGGTCAGCCCCAGCATTTT | CASTLGGGAGQPQHF
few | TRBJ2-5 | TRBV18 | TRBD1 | TGTGCCAGCTCACCACCGGGACAGAATAAACAAGAGACCCAGTACTTC | CASSPPGQNKQETQYF
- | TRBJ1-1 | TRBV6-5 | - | TGTGCCAGCAGTTATAGGGGTGCCACTGAAGCTTTCTTT | CASSYRGATEAFF
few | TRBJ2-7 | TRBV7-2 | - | TGTGCCAGCAGCTTAGGAGGAGTAGTGCAGTACTTC | CASSLGGVVQYF
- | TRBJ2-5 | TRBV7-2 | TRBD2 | TGTGCCAGCAGCTTAGCAGCGCGGGGGGAGACCCAGTACTTC | CASSLAARGETQYF
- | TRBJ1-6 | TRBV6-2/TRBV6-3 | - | TGTGCCAGCTCAGGCCCCGGCTCACCCCTCCACTTT | CASSGPGSPLHF
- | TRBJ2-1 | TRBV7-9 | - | TGTGCCAGGGGACAAGAGGATGAGCAGTTCTTC | CARGQEDEQFF